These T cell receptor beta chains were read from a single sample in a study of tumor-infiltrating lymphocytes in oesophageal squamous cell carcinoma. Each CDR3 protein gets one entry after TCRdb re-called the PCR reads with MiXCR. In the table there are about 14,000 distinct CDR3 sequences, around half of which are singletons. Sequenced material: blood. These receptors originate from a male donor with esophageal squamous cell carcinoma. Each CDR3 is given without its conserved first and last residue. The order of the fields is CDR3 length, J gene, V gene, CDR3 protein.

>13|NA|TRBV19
ASSINWGGGNEQY
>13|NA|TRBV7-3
ASSLEADTYNEQF
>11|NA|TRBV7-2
ASSLGFLDTQY
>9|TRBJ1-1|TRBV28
GTGLNTEAF
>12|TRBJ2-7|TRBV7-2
ASSPSQGFYEQY
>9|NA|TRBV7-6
ASSPGGEQY
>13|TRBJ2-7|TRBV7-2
ASSLDVSSYNEQY
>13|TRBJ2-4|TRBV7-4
ASSLGKGTNNEQY
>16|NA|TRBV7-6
ASSSTLSGTGTGGEQF
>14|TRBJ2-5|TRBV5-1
ASSATLAGGRETQY
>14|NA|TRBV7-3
ASSLNAQGSQEIQY
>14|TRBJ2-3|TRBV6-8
ASSFRLAGGQDTQY
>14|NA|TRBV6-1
ASSEFTSGTYNEQF
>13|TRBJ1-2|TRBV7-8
ASSLSGQGWYGYT
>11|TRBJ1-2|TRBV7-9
ASSLQGMGGYT
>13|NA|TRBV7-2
ASSLGTSGSDEQY
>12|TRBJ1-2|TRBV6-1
ASSTPTGTYGYT
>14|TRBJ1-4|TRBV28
ASTNSGTIGTEKLF
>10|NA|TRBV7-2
ASSLGNSPLH
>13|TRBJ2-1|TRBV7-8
ASSLRGQLLNEQF
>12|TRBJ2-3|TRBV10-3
ATTKGVGADTQY
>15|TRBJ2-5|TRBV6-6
ASSYSGLAGVLETQY
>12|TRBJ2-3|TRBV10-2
ASSLAGPVDTQY
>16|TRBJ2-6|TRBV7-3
ASSRRAGGTAGANVLT
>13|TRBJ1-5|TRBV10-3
AISDQGVQNQPQH
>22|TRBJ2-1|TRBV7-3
ASSQAGLAIRFSLVVSPHRREF
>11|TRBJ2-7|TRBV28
ASSPPLGGEQY
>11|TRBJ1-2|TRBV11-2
ASSGGTHYGYT
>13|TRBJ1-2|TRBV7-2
ASSLAKGENTGYT
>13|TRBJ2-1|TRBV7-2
ASSFSSGSYNEQF
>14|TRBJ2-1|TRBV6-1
ASSEAWAGGPAEQF
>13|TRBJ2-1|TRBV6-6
ASSYGNSGRDEQF
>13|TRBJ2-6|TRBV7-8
ASSPSGSGANVLT
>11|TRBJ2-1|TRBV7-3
ASSLGDSLGQF